Below, 9 T cell receptor beta chains from the same sample are listed, as sequenced in a study of T cell responses to AZD1222 COVID-19 vaccine. Profiling relied on immunoSEQ multiplex PCR, and the TCRdb table lists in-frame clones only, not all of them. The table has 160,000 or so clones, 90% seen once. Sequenced here: peripheral blood, sampled 28 days after the second dose of the MenACWY control vaccine. The receptor set was obtained from an adult who received the MenACWY meningococcal vaccine as a control.

The CDR3 sequence: CASSFLTNLSPGELFF. The CDR3 nucleotides read TGTGCCAGCAGCTTCCTAACGAACCTTAGCCCCGGGGAGCTGTTTTTT. V and J are TRBV11-3 and TRBJ2-2; D gene ambiguous. The CDR3 is made up of 16 amino acids. Trimming took off 3 bases at V and 6 bases at J, with 17 bases between the two ends. Germline CDR1 is SGHNT and CDR2 is YENEEA.

The chain has TRBV30 and TRBJ1-5; a possible D gene is TRBD1 (5 bases). This CDR3 comprises 14 residues. The V end was cut by 2 bases, the J end by 0 bases, with 8 bases between. CDR1 GTSNPN and CDR2 SVGIG come from the germline V gene (reference sequence). The CDR3 loop is CAWSQTVSNQPQHF. The CDR3 nucleotides read TGTGCCTGGAGTCAGACAGTTAGCAATCAGCCCCAGCATTTT.

The chain has TRBV24-1 and TRBJ2-6, with 7 nucleotides matching TRBD2. Germline V gives CDR1 KGHDR, CDR2 SFDVKD. The CDR3 loop spans 17 amino acids. V gave up 4 bases and J gave up 2 bases; unmatched junction bases: 7. The CDR3 nucleotides read TGTGCCACCAGTGAAGCGGGGAAGGTCCCTGGGGCCAACGTCCTGACTTTC. Protein sequence: CATSEAGKVPGANVLTF.

V and J are TRBV15 and TRBJ1-1; D is uncertain. The germline V and J ends were trimmed by 7 bases and 8 bases, with 17 bases remaining between them. The CDR3 length is 13 residues. Germline CDR1 reads LNHNV; CDR2 reads YYDKDF (reference sequence). The CDR3 DNA is TGTGCCACCACCCCGATGACCGGGAACGAAGCTTTCTTT. Protein sequence: CATTPMTGNEAFF.

V usage is TRBV11-2 and J usage is TRBJ1-6; D gene ambiguous. CDR3 length equals 11 residues. V lost 3 bases and J 10 bases, leaving 4 bases between the germline ends. The germline CDR1 and CDR2 sequences are SGHAT and FQNNGV. CDR3 sequence (DNA): TGTGCCAGCAGCTTGGACTCACCCCTCCACTTT. Encoded protein: CASSLDSPLHF.

The chain combines TRBV15 with TRBJ1-5; D not resolved. Germline CDR1 is LNHNV and CDR2 is YYDKDF (reference sequence). Trimming removed 0 bases at V and 7 bases at J, with 7 bases between. The CDR3 spans 13 residues. This CDR3 reads CATSRDVEQPQHF. In DNA form, the CDR3 reads TGTGCCACCAGCAGAGATGTCGAACAGCCCCAGCATTTT.

This chain joins TRBV27 and TRBJ2-2; 8 bases are shared with TRBD1. This CDR3 is 13 amino acids long. The V segment lost 8 bases and the J segment 4 bases; nucleotides outside the gene matches: 3. Germline CDR1 is MNHEY and CDR2 is SMNVEV (reference sequence). In nucleotides, the CDR3 is TGTGCCAGCCAGGGGGCGAGCACCGGGGAGCTGTTTTTT. This codes for CASQGASTGELFF.

The gene calls are TRBV6-5 and TRBJ2-3; 8 bases map to TRBD2. Germline loops: CDR1 MNHEY, CDR2 SVGAGI. The CDR3 is 15 amino acids. The V and J ends lost 3 bases and 6 bases, in that order; junction bases with no gene match: 8. The CDR3 spells CASSYSGVPVDTQYF. Here the CDR3 DNA reads TGTGCCAGCAGTTATAGCGGGGTCCCCGTGGATACGCAGTATTTT.

The chain joins TRBV20-1 to TRBJ1-1; no clear D gene. There are 9 residues in the CDR3. The V end was cut by 4 bases, the J end by 8 bases, with 5 bases between. CDR1 DFQATT and CDR2 SNEGSKA come from the germline V gene (reference sequence). CDR3 loop: CSAMSEAFF. The DNA of the CDR3 is TGCAGTGCTATGTCCGAAGCTTTCTTT.